This T cell receptor beta chain was profiled in a study of blood T cell repertoires in COVID-19. Across the whole study: The United States, Italy and Spain were the sources of the acute and convalescent COVID-19 samples. Nucleic acid was either cDNA or gDNA, and it came from T cells, B-cell-depleted T cells, or PBMCs.

Trimming stripped 1 base from V and 2 bases from J, with 17 bases between. Germline V CDR1 and CDR2: SGHRS, YFSETQ. This CDR3 region has 17 residues. Measured with immunoSEQ multiplex PCR; TCRdb has only the in-frame clones, and not every one. The sample contains under 500,000 clones, 80% to 90% of which appear only once. Participant-reported clinical history was the basis for cohort assignment. Cohort 3 recovery required two negative PCRs, clearance, or symptom resolution. The chain has TRBV5-1 and TRBJ2-3; TRBD2 might be the D (5 bases). The sample comprised PBMCs or T cells enriched from blood (not recorded which). The receptor's source is a man younger than 45 who had recovered from COVID-19. The DNA of the CDR3 is TGCGCCAGCAGCTTGCGAGGGAGAGGTAGGAACACAGATACGCAGTATTTT. The encoded protein is CASSLRGRGRNTDTQYF.